These 6 T cell receptor beta chains originate from one sample sequenced in a study of cytotoxic CD8 clonotypes in ibrutinib-treated CLL. Generated by immunoSEQ multiplex PCR, the TCRdb table keeps only in-frame clones and is missing some. Of about 80,000 clones detected, 79% appear once; the ten largest clones hold around 5%. This material consisted of PBMCs, taken after 12 months of ibrutinib treatment. All receptors come from a human donor with chronic lymphocytic leukemia.

This clone was seen a handful of times. The limits of the CDR3 on the DNA are not certain, so only TCRdb's listed CDR3 is given. The rearrangement links TRBV7-3 to TRBJ2-2; no check of the table's D call, TRBD2, against the DNA was made. The germline V gene encodes CDR1 SGHTA and CDR2 FQGTGA. From its first to its last residue, the CDR3 has 13 amino acids. This CDR3 reads CASSVRRAGELFF.

This chain uses TRBV2 with TRBJ1-2, with D unclear. V lost 7 bases to trimming and J lost 7 bases, with 10 bases between them. Germline CDR1 SNHLY, CDR2 FYNNEI. The CDR3 consists of 11 residues. CDR3 sequence: CASNKDGGYTF. In DNA form, the CDR3 reads TGTGCCAGCAATAAAGACGGTGGCTACACCTTC.

The table lists this clone with many counts. The V gene is TRBV14, the J gene TRBJ2-6; TRBD1 matches at 9 bases. Germline CDR1 is SGHDN and CDR2 is FVKESK. V shed 4 bases and J 1 base; nucleotides not matched to a gene: 5. CDR3 length: 17 amino acids. The CDR3 sequence is CASSPGTGRSGANVLTF. CDR3 coding DNA: TGTGCCAGCAGCCCCGGGACAGGGCGGTCTGGGGCCAACGTCCTGACTTTC.

This chain joins TRBV5-1 and TRBJ2-7; 8 bases match TRBD1. Germline CDR1 SGHRS, CDR2 YFSETQ. This CDR3 has 14 amino acids. V trimming: 6 bases; J trimming: 7 bases; junction bases outside the gene matches: 12. DNA of the CDR3: TGCGCCAGCACCCCAGACAGGGGAATACGGGAGCAGTACTTC. Its translation: CASTPDRGIREQYF.

The gene calls are TRBV6-1 and TRBJ2-7; D may match TRBD1 or TRBD2 (5 bases each). The germline gives CDR1 MNHNS, CDR2 SASEGT. The CDR3 is 16 residues long. The germline V and J ends were trimmed by 4 bases and 2 bases, with 18 bases remaining between them. The CDR3 region has the DNA TGTGCCAGCAGTGGACCCGGGGCCTCATCCCCCTACGAGCAGTACTTC. As protein: CASSGPGASSPYEQYF.

The CDR3 protein is CASSTQQGPQHF. The CDR3 DNA follows: TGTGCCAGTAGTACACAACAGGGGCCCCAGCATTTT. The V gene is TRBV19, the J gene TRBJ1-5; D may be TRBD1 (6 bases). Trimming took 4 bases from V and 9 from J, leaving 10 bases between them. Per the germline V gene, CDR1 is LNHDA and CDR2 is SQIVND (reference sequence). The CDR3 is 12 residues long.